These T cell receptor beta chains were read from a single sample in a study of shared clonotypes between healthy human individuals. Clones were read by immunoSEQ multiplex PCR, and TCRdb kept only the in-frame ones, dropping some. Here the sample spans hundreds of thousands of clones, around 73% being singletons. Sequencing was carried out using memory CD4+ T cells sorted from blood. The receptors come from a woman aged 25 to 39 in good health. CDR3s include the opening cysteine and the closing phenylalanine or tryptophan. The D gene is left open where the match is weak. Clone size, where shown, is once, few, many, or a class for clones that have expanded.

TRBJ1-2	NA	TRBV14	NA	CASSQGGWRQVGYTF	TGTGCCAGCAGCCAAGGAGGATGGCGGCAGGTTGGCTACACCTTC
TRBJ2-2	NA	TRBV2	NA	CAYRLVRTGELFF	TGTGCCTACCGTTTGGTTAGGACCGGGGAGCTGTTTTTT
TRBJ1-1	NA	TRBV4-2	TRBD1	CASSQGQGVNTEAFF	TGTGCCAGCAGCCAGGGACAGGGGGTCAACACTGAAGCTTTCTTT
TRBJ2-3	NA	TRBV28	NA	CASSFVGTTDTQYF	TGTGCCAGCAGTTTTGTCGGGACGACAGATACGCAGTATTTT
TRBJ1-5	NA	TRBV6-5	TRBD1	CASKGPTGGNQPQHF	TGTGCCAGCAAAGGGCCGACAGGGGGCAACCAGCCCCAGCATTTT
TRBJ2-3	NA	TRBV4-1	NA	CASSHLGGDTQYF	TGCGCCAGCAGCCACCTAGGAGGGGATACGCAGTATTTT
TRBJ1-1	NA	TRBV5-1	NA	CASSSGTEGTEAFF	TGCGCCAGCAGCAGCGGGACCGAGGGCACTGAAGCTTTCTTT
TRBJ1-1	NA	TRBV27	TRBD1	CASSSRTGGAFF	TGTGCCAGCAGTTCGAGGACAGGGGGAGCTTTCTTT
TRBJ1-5	NA	TRBV6-1	NA	CASTYTGIQPQHF	TGTGCCAGCACCTACACAGGGATTCAGCCCCAGCATTTT
TRBJ2-1	NA	TRBV7-9	NA	CASSLFPHLGNEQFF	TGTGCCAGCAGCCTGTTTCCCCATCTCGGCAATGAGCAGTTCTTC
TRBJ2-3	few	TRBV19	NA	CASSLSDTQYF	TGTGCCAGTAGTCTCTCAGATACGCAGTATTTT
TRBJ1-5	NA	TRBV28	NA	CASTQGHQPQHF	TGTGCCAGCACGCAGGGACATCAGCCCCAGCATTTT
TRBJ2-7	NA	TRBV10-1	TRBD1	CASSGTGTGPYEQYF	TGCGCCAGCAGTGGTACCGGGACAGGTCCCTACGAGCAGTACTTC
TRBJ2-5	NA	TRBV14	NA	CASSLVGKVTQYF	TGTGCCAGCAGCCTCGTGGGAAAGGTGACCCAGTACTTC
TRBJ2-2	NA	TRBV18	NA	CASSSRGGLTGELFF	TGTGCCAGCTCATCAAGGGGAGGACTCACCGGGGAGCTGTTTTTT
TRBJ2-1	NA	TRBV28	TRBD2	CASSPRTSGGYNEQFF	TGTGCCAGCAGTCCCAGGACTAGCGGGGGCTACAATGAGCAGTTCTTC
TRBJ2-3	NA	TRBV2	NA	CASRRAGSNTDTQYF	TGTGCCAGCCGGAGAGCAGGGAGTAACACAGATACGCAGTATTTT
TRBJ2-3	many	TRBV6-1	NA	CASSYGDTQYF	TGTGCCAGCAGTTACGGAGATACGCAGTATTTT
TRBJ2-5	NA	TRBV5-8	NA	CASSLQEETQYF	TGTGCCAGCAGCTTGCAAGAAGAGACCCAGTACTTC
TRBJ2-3	NA	TRBV27	NA	CASRGEWSTDTQYF	TGTGCCAGCAGGGGGGAATGGAGCACAGATACGCAGTATTTT
TRBJ1-5	few	TRBV30	NA	CAWSLGGGQPQHF	TGTGCCTGGAGTCTGGGGGGGGGTCAGCCCCAGCATTTT
TRBJ1-5	NA	TRBV11-2	TRBD1	CASSFDRGRGQPQHF	TGTGCCAGCAGCTTTGACAGGGGCCGAGGTCAGCCCCAGCATTTT
TRBJ2-1	NA	TRBV5-1	TRBD1	CASSADRGSYNEQFF	TGCGCCAGCAGCGCGGACAGGGGGTCCTACAATGAGCAGTTCTTC
TRBJ2-3	NA	TRBV19	NA	CASSIIGSTDTQYF	TGTGCCAGTAGTATAATCGGGAGTACAGATACGCAGTATTTT
TRBJ1-1	NA	TRBV19	NA	CASSIGAAGTEAFF	TGTGCCAGTAGTATTGGGGCCGCCGGCACTGAAGCTTTCTTT
TRBJ2-7	NA	TRBV2	TRBD1	CASSESGTGAYEQYF	TGTGCCAGCAGTGAGTCGGGGACAGGGGCCTACGAGCAGTACTTC